A selection of T cell receptor beta chains follows, all from one sample in a study of long-term antiretroviral therapy in people with HIV. Sequenced by immunoSEQ multiplex PCR; TCRdb stores in-frame clones only, minus some. This table has under 50,000 clones, about 94% appearing once. Sequenced material: unsorted PBMCs, taken 9 to 9.5 years after starting antiretroviral therapy. Source of these receptors: a man aged 25-45 years with HIV. Each CDR3 is given with its conserved first and last residue. D genes are given only for firm matches. Size is stated for part of the rows, as once, few or many counts, or as a class when the clone is expanded.

d_call	clone_size	v_call	j_call	cdr3_nt	cdr3_aa
-	-	TRBV7-2	TRBJ1-6	TGTGCCAGCAGCTTCGGGGAATATCGATATAATTCACCCCTCCACTTT	CASSFGEYRYNSPLHF
-	-	TRBV6-1	TRBJ1-5	TGTGCCAGCTCGGGGAGCTCCAATCAGCCCCAGCATTTT	CASSGSSNQPQHF
-	medium-sized	TRBV27	TRBJ1-1	TGTGCCAGCAGTTTTAGTCGTACTTTCGACACTGAAGCTTTCTTT	CASSFSRTFDTEAFF
-	-	TRBV5-1	TRBJ1-1	TGCGCCAGCAGCTTGGGGAATGACGGGATTTACTTT	CASSLGNDGIYF
TRBD1	-	TRBV14	TRBJ2-1	TGTGCCAGCAGCCCAGGACAGGGTAGGAGAAATGAGCAGTTCTTC	CASSPGQGRRNEQFF
TRBD2	-	TRBV11-2	TRBJ2-5	TGTGCCAGCAGCTTCACTAGCGGTAACTTCGGGACCCAGTACTTC	CASSFTSGNFGTQYF
TRBD1	-	TRBV6-5	TRBJ2-2	TGTGCCAGCAGACCCGGGACAGGGAACACCGGGGAGCTGTTTTTT	CASRPGTGNTGELFF
-	-	TRBV5-6	TRBJ1-2	TGTGCCAGCAGCTCAAATTCAGGGGCTGGCTACACCTTC	CASSSNSGAGYTF
-	-	TRBV19	TRBJ2-5	TGTGCCAGTAGTATGTCCGGGACGGAGACCCAGTACTTC	CASSMSGTETQYF
-	-	TRBV6-1	TRBJ2-5	TGTGCCAGCGGACTGCAAGAGACCCAGTACTTC	CASGLQETQYF
TRBD1	-	TRBV19	TRBJ1-5	TGTGCCAGTAGTATAGGGACAGGGATTCAGCCCCAGCATTTT	CASSIGTGIQPQHF
-	-	TRBV19	TRBJ1-6	TGTGCCAGTAGTATACTACAGGGAAGTTCACCCCTCCACTTT	CASSILQGSSPLHF
-	-	TRBV7-3	TRBJ1-1	TGTGCCAGCAGCTCCCAACAGGGAAGGAGGGCTTTCTTT	CASSSQQGRRAFF
-	-	TRBV5-1	TRBJ1-4	TGCGCCAGCAGCTTTACGGGGGAGAAACTGTTTTTT	CASSFTGEKLFF
TRBD1	-	TRBV10-3	TRBJ1-6	TGTGCCATCAGTCTGACAGGGTTTGGGAATTCACCCCTCCACTTT	CAISLTGFGNSPLHF
-	-	TRBV6-1	TRBJ2-1	TGTGCCAGCAGTGAAACCACCCCAAGCCCCTACAATGAGCAGTTCTTC	CASSETTPSPYNEQFF
-	-	TRBV9	TRBJ1-5	TGTGCCAGCAGCGTTTCCCCGAATCAGCCCCAGCATTTT	CASSVSPNQPQHF
TRBD1	once	TRBV11-2	TRBJ1-4	TGTGCCAGCGGGCAGGGGAGGGGACAGAATGAAAAACTGTTTTTT	CASGQGRGQNEKLFF
-	-	TRBV7-9	TRBJ1-1	TGTGCCAGCAGCCTATCTCTGAACACTGAAGCTTTCTTT	CASSLSLNTEAFF
-	once	TRBV30	TRBJ1-2	TGTGCCTGGCCAGTCGCCTTGGCAGACTATGGCTACACCTTC	CAWPVALADYGYTF
TRBD2	-	TRBV11-3	TRBJ2-3	TGTGCCAGCAGCTTAGATAGGGCTAGCGGCCCGACAGATACGCAGTATTTT	CASSLDRASGPTDTQYF
-	-	TRBV4-2	TRBJ1-3	TGTGCCAGCAGCCCCTCCGGGACCCTTGGGTACACCATATATTTT	CASSPSGTLGYTIYF